The 29 T cell receptor beta chains below were found in one sample sequenced in a study of brain T cells in children with intractable seizures (dated by TCRdb to the early 2020s). Libraries were built with the immunoSEQ multiplex PCR assay. As stored in TCRdb, this immuneACCESS dataset retains in-frame rearrangements with V and J assigned. A fraction of the clones does not appear; measured against another copy, unresolved V genes explain less than half of the discrepancy, and the remainder lacks a known reason. The sample records about 80,000 clones, under 95% of which are singletons. The ten biggest clones cover around 25% of the sample. The label giving this sample's time point can be read as: resected brain tissue, or blood drawn just prior to surgery. Sequencing was performed on peripheral blood, taken at surgery. These receptors all stem from a girl aged 2-10 years with Rasmussen encephalitis and intractable seizures.

The rearrangement uses TRBV6-5 and TRBJ1-1; maybe TRBD1 (6 bases). This CDR3 contains 15 residues. V shed 6 bases and J shed 10 bases, with 24 bases lying between them. The germline gives CDR1 MNHEY, CDR2 SVGAGI. CDR3 residues: CASRPTGEGLAAAFF. CDR3 bases: TGTGCCAGCAGACCGACAGGTGAGGGGTTGGCTGCAGCTTTCTTT.

V and J are TRBV19 and TRBJ2-2; TRBD2 agrees at 7 bases. The CDR3 contains 13 residues. V shed 3 bases, J shed 7 bases, and the junction held 2 bases outside the gene matches. Germline V CDR1 and CDR2: LNHDA, SQIVND (reference sequence). CDR3 sequence reads: CASSIGGVGELFF. The CDR3 DNA sequence: TGTGCCAGTAGTATTGGGGGGGTCGGGGAGCTGTTTTTT.

The V call is TRBV6-6, the J call TRBJ1-4, with 8 bases identical to TRBD1. The ends lost 1 base at V and 4 bases at J; junction bases unmatched: 5. This CDR3 comprises 16 residues. Germline loops: CDR1 MNHNY, CDR2 SVGAGI (reference sequence). In DNA, the CDR3 is TGTGCCAGCAGTTACTTCGGACAGGGCCGTAATGAAAAACTGTTTTTT. Its protein is CASSYFGQGRNEKLFF.

The chain combines TRBV6-5 with TRBJ2-7; 7 bases fit TRBD1. The CDR3 covers 14 residues. V shed 8 bases and J 0 bases; nucleotides not matched to a gene: 7. Germline V gene sequence: CDR1 MNHEY, CDR2 SVGAGI. CDR3 bases: TGTGCCAGCGCCAGACAGGGCAGCTCCTACGAGCAGTACTTC. It encodes CASARQGSSYEQYF.

The J gene is TRBJ2-7, the V gene TRBV9; D tentatively reads TRBD1 or TRBD2 (5 bases each). CDR1 and CDR2 from the germline V gene are SGDLS and YYNGEE. This CDR3 spans 14 amino acids. V was trimmed by 0 bases and J by 0 bases, leaving 7 bases between them. The CDR3 loop is CASSVGGSSYEQYF. As DNA, the CDR3 is TGTGCCAGCAGCGTAGGGGGGAGCTCCTACGAGCAGTACTTC.

The chain couples TRBV19 to TRBJ1-3, with a tentative D call TRBD1 (5 bases). V was cut by 3 bases and J by 0 bases, with 12 bases left in between. Germline values: CDR1 LNHDA, CDR2 SQIVND (reference sequence). The CDR3 consists of 16 residues. CDR3 nucleotide sequence: TGTGCCAGTAGTATTTCAGGGCAAAACTCTGGAAACACCATATATTTT. Translating it yields CASSISGQNSGNTIYF.

The genes are TRBV29-1 and TRBJ1-2; maybe TRBD1 (6 bases). V was pared by 1 base and J by 4 bases, with 13 bases between. CDR1 and CDR2 (germline): SQVTM, ANQGSEA. There are 14 residues in the CDR3. This CDR3 reads CSVEVTGILYGYTF. CDR3 DNA: TGCAGCGTTGAAGTGACAGGTATACTCTATGGCTACACCTTC.

The V call is TRBV5-6, the J call TRBJ1-6; 8 bases are shared with TRBD1. CDR1 is SGHDT and CDR2 is YYEEEE in the germline V gene. Germline trimming cut 5 bases from V and 4 bases from J; bases unmatched to any gene: 14. CDR3 length equals 18 residues. CDR3 coding DNA: TGTGCCAGCAGAGGACAAGGACAGGGACAACCATATAATTCACCCCTCCACTTT. This sequence encodes CASRGQGQGQPYNSPLHF.

The chain uses TRBV27 and TRBJ2-2, with D possibly being TRBD1 (6 bases). V was clipped by 5 bases and J by 4 bases, with 17 bases between them. The CDR3 totals 16 residues. The germline CDR1 and CDR2 sequences are MNHEY and SMNVEV (reference sequence). The DNA for the CDR3 is TGTGCCAGCAGTAAAGGCAGGGGTTCCTTCACCGGGGAGCTGTTTTTT. Encoded protein: CASSKGRGSFTGELFF.

CDR3 sequence: CASSRSGRSYEQYF. In DNA, the CDR3 is TGTGCCAGCAGTCGGTCAGGTCGATCCTACGAGCAGTACTTC. This sequence joins TRBV6-5 and TRBJ2-7; D not resolved. The CDR3 runs 14 residues. The germline gives CDR1 MNHEY, CDR2 SVGAGI. Trimming cost V 5 bases and J 1 base, with 12 bases left between them.

This chain uses TRBV9 with TRBJ1-2; unclear D gene. There are 15 residues in the CDR3. CDR1 and CDR2 from the germline V gene are SGDLS and YYNGEE. Trimming stripped 4 bases from V and 6 bases from J, with 19 bases between. CDR3 DNA: TGTGCCAGCAGCCCACGGCAATTAGGGCTGGATGGCTACACCTTC. This gives the protein CASSPRQLGLDGYTF.

The rearrangement joins TRBV6-5 to TRBJ1-2; unclear D gene. Trimming took off 6 bases at V and 2 bases at J, with 16 bases between the two ends. The CDR3 totals 15 residues. Germline CDR1 reads MNHEY; CDR2 reads SVGAGI. Written as DNA, the CDR3 is TGTGCCAGCAGCAAATACCCAGACACCAACTATGGCTACACCTTC. This codes for CASSKYPDTNYGYTF.

This sequence joins TRBV18 and TRBJ2-3, with D possibly being TRBD2 (5 bases). Germline V gives CDR1 KGHSH, CDR2 LQKENI. This CDR3 region has 16 residues. V dropped 1 base and J dropped 3 bases, with 14 bases sitting between them. The CDR3 coding sequence is TGTGCCAGCTCACCACAAGAGCGTCGGGGTACAGATACGCAGTATTTT. Amino acids: CASSPQERRGTDTQYF.

The sample holds one count of this clone. The rearrangement joins TRBV29-1 to TRBJ1-2; 10 bases map to TRBD1. V shed 6 bases and J 3 bases; nucleotides not matched to a gene: 1. The CDR3 length is 12 residues. Germline assignment: CDR1 SQVTM and CDR2 ANQGSEA. The CDR3 reads CSVGTGDYGYTF. The CDR3 nucleotides are TGCAGCGTCGGGACAGGGGACTATGGCTACACCTTC.

This rearrangement joins TRBV27 to TRBJ2-7; perhaps TRBD1 as D (5 bases). From germline, CDR1 is MNHEY and CDR2 SMNVEV (reference sequence). Trimming removed 3 bases from V and 3 bases from J, with 6 bases in between. The CDR3 is made up of 12 amino acids. This chain's CDR3 is CASSFTGYEQYF. CDR3 nucleotides: TGTGCCAGCAGTTTTACAGGCTACGAGCAGTACTTC.

The rearrangement links TRBV6-5 to TRBJ2-7; TRBD1 agrees at 7 bases. This CDR3 region has 14 residues. V was pared by 5 bases and J by 0 bases, with 4 bases of the junction left unmatched. Germline CDR1 and CDR2: MNHEY and SVGAGI. The CDR3 reads CASSLWDSSYEQYF. The CDR3 DNA follows: TGTGCCAGCAGTCTGTGGGACAGCTCCTACGAGCAGTACTTC.

The V call is TRBV12-3 or TRBV12-4, the J call TRBJ2-7; possibly TRBD2 for D (5 bases). This CDR3 has 12 amino acids. V lost 4 bases, J lost 3 bases, and 7 bases lay in between. CDR3 region: CASSSDYYEQYF. The CDR3 DNA reads as TGTGCCAGCAGTTCAGACTACTACGAGCAGTACTTC.

V is TRBV2 and J is TRBJ2-7; D is ambiguous. CDR1 SNHLY and CDR2 FYNNEI come from the germline V gene. Trimming took off 6 bases at V and 6 bases at J, with 12 bases between the two ends. The CDR3 is 12 amino acids. The CDR3 region has the DNA TGTGCCAGCAGCGCAGACCCGCGCGAGCAGTACTTC. Translated: CASSADPREQYF.

The chain employs TRBV5-1 and TRBJ2-3, with D uncertain. The CDR3 is 15 residues long. Per the germline V gene, CDR1 is SGHRS and CDR2 is YFSETQ. V was shortened by 4 bases and J by 0 bases, with 12 bases between the two germline ends. The chain's CDR3 is CASSLGRVSTDTQYF. The CDR3 nucleotides read TGCGCCAGCAGCCTTGGGCGAGTTAGCACAGATACGCAGTATTTT. Looking up the rest from reference TRBV5-1 and TRBJ2-3 gives the full variable domain: KAGVTQTPRYLIKTRGQQVTLSCSPISGHRSVSWYQQTPGQGLQFLFEYFSETQRNKGNFPGRFSGRQFSNSRSEMNVSTLELGDSALYLCASSLGRVSTDTQYFGPGTRLTVL.

The chain links TRBV6-4 to TRBJ1-2; D gene ambiguous. CDR3 length: 13 amino acids. V shed 6 bases and J shed 6 bases, with 14 bases lying between them. Germline V gene sequence: CDR1 MRHNA, CDR2 SNTAGT. The CDR3 reads CASRQNFQNGYTF. The CDR3, as DNA: TGTGCCAGCAGACAGAATTTCCAAAATGGCTACACCTTC.

Concerning this clone itself: Other nucleotide sequences from this sample produce the same CDR3. The chain employs TRBV12-3 or TRBV12-4 and TRBJ1-2; D unresolved. Trimming left V 2 bases short and J 5 bases short, with 0 bases between. The CDR3 covers 10 residues. The CDR3 here is CASSLYGYTF. The CDR3 nucleotides read TGTGCCAGCAGTTTATATGGCTACACCTTC.

This chain uses TRBV19 with TRBJ1-1; D unclear. In germline, CDR1 is LNHDA, CDR2 SQIVND (reference sequence). This CDR3 contains 15 residues. Trimming stripped 9 bases from V and 0 bases from J, with 17 bases between. The CDR3 region is CASSGRAGVNTEAFF. CDR3 sequence (DNA): TGTGCCAGCAGTGGGAGGGCAGGCGTGAACACTGAAGCTTTCTTT.

V usage is TRBV30 and J usage is TRBJ1-2, with 7 bases identical to TRBD1. CDR3 length equals 12 residues. V was clipped by 7 bases and J by 5 bases; unmatched bases: 7. The V gene's germline CDR1 is GTSNPN and CDR2 SVGIG (reference sequence). The CDR3 region has the DNA TGTGCCTTAGACAGGGCGGGATATGGCTACACCTTC. Protein sequence: CALDRAGYGYTF.

This clone was seen once. The CDR3 loop is CASSKQVNQPQHF. CDR3 nucleotide sequence: TGTGCCAGCAGTAAACAGGTTAATCAGCCCCAGCATTTT. The chain joins TRBV7-2 to TRBJ1-5; perhaps TRBD1 as D (5 bases). The CDR3 sequence is 13 residues long. V gave up 6 bases and J gave up 4 bases, with 10 bases separating them. From germline, CDR1 is SGHTA and CDR2 FQGNSA. The entire variable domain, with the rest obtained from reference TRBV7-2 and TRBJ1-5, is as follows: GAGVSQSPSNKVTEKGKDVELRCDPISGHTALYWYRQSLGQGLEFLIYFQGNSAPDKSGLPSDRFSAERTGGSVSTLTIQRTQQEDSAVYLCASSKQVNQPQHFGDGTRLSIL.

The J gene is TRBJ1-2, the V gene TRBV6-6; 7 bases align to TRBD1. Germline CDR1 reads MNHNY; CDR2 reads SVGAGI (reference sequence). CDR3 length: 16 amino acids. J was trimmed by 0 bases and V by 2 bases; bases with no gene match: 6. The CDR3 nucleotides read TGTGCCAGCAGTTACACGGGGGACAGCCCTAACTATGGCTACACCTTC. It specifies CASSYTGDSPNYGYTF.

V and J are TRBV11-3 and TRBJ2-3; D unclear. The CDR3 is 14 residues long. Per the germline V gene, CDR1 is SGHNT and CDR2 is YENEEA. The V end lost 1 base, the J end lost 2 bases, and 7 bases lay between the germline ends. The CDR3 region is CASSLGQYTDTQYF. The CDR3 DNA reads as TGTGCCAGCAGCTTAGGCCAGTACACAGATACGCAGTATTTT.

This clone was recorded a few times. The genes are TRBV25-1 and TRBJ2-7; tentatively, D is TRBD2 (6 bases). Germline assignment: CDR1 MGHDK and CDR2 SYGVNS. V lost 4 bases and J 3 bases, leaving 13 bases between the germline ends. This CDR3 spans 14 amino acids. The CDR3 loop is CASSAGTPYYEQYF. Written as DNA, the CDR3 is TGTGCCAGCAGTGCCGGGACTCCGTACTACGAGCAGTACTTC.

The chain is built from TRBV9 and TRBJ2-3; TRBD2 matches at 8 bases. Trimming took 0 bases from V and 7 from J; bases not matched to a gene: 16. Germline values: CDR1 SGDLS, CDR2 YYNGEE. This CDR3 comprises 18 residues. CDR3 sequence (DNA): TGTGCCAGCAGCGTAGAGGGGAGAGCGGGGGCCGCGTTCTATACGCAGTATTTT. Its protein is CASSVEGRAGAAFYTQYF.

V is TRBV12-5 and J is TRBJ1-1, with 10 bases that match TRBD1. The CDR3 has 15 amino acids. CDR1 LGHNT and CDR2 FRNRAP come from the germline V gene. V trimming: 5 bases; J trimming: 3 bases; junction bases outside the gene matches: 6. This CDR3 is CASGRGTGEDTEAFF. The CDR3 DNA reads TGTGCTAGTGGTAGGGGGACAGGGGAGGACACTGAAGCTTTCTTT.